Each of the 22 T cell receptor beta chains below was sequenced from the same sample in a study of T-cell memory formation after mild COVID-19. TCRdb redid the calling of the 5' RACE reads with MiXCR, one entry per CDR3 protein. The sample lists 550,000 to 650,000 distinct CDR3 sequences; around 16% were seen once. Sequenced: PBMCs or a T cell subset sorted from them (not recorded which). These receptors were obtained from an adult woman who had mild COVID-19 (a few samples of this study predate the infection). Cell type and time point are not known.

V usage is TRBV5-6 and J usage is TRBJ1-1, with no clear D. Trimming cost V 5 bases and J 0 bases, with 11 bases left between them. In germline, CDR1 is SGHDT, CDR2 YYEEEE. The length of the CDR3 is 14 residues. In DNA, the CDR3 is TGTGCCAGCAGTCCCGTCGGGATGAACACTGAAGCTTTCTTT. Residues: CASSPVGMNTEAFF.

This clonotype has just a few counts. This chain connects TRBV14 to TRBJ1-1; D is perhaps TRBD1 (5 bases). The CDR3 has 14 amino acids. Germline CDR1 and CDR2: SGHDN and FVKESK. The germline V and J ends were trimmed by 3 bases and 6 bases, with 14 bases remaining between them. The CDR3 sequence: CASSHMGGLPEAFF. CDR3 nucleotides: TGTGCCAGCAGCCATATGGGGGGTCTGCCTGAAGCTTTCTTT.

In this sample, this clonotype turned up a few times. The chain links TRBV3-1 to TRBJ1-2; D uncertain. V was shortened by 0 bases and J by 8 bases, with 16 bases between the two germline ends. The CDR3 runs to 15 residues. Germline V lookup: CDR1 LGHDT, CDR2 YNNKEL (reference sequence). CDR3 residues: CASSQDDSASQGYTF. The CDR3 region has the DNA TGTGCCAGCAGCCAAGATGATTCAGCGTCACAGGGCTACACCTTC.

This clonotype was picked up a small number of times. J is TRBJ1-1 and V is TRBV6-6, with 11 bases aligning to TRBD1. The CDR3 consists of 17 residues. The germline gives CDR1 MNHNY, CDR2 SVGAGI (reference sequence). Germline trimming cut 6 bases from V and 1 base from J; bases unmatched to any gene: 10. CDR3 sequence: CASSSRTGGWTNTEAFF. CDR3 nucleotides: TGTGCCAGCAGCTCTAGGACAGGGGGCTGGACGAACACTGAAGCTTTCTTT.

The rearrangement uses TRBV2 and TRBJ2-7, with D maybe TRBD1 (6 bases). The V end lost 5 bases, the J end lost 1 base, and 9 bases lay between the germline ends. There are 13 residues in the CDR3. The germline gives CDR1 SNHLY, CDR2 FYNNEI. CDR3 bases: TGTGCCAGCAGTAAGGACAGATCCTACGAGCAGTACTTC. Amino acid sequence: CASSKDRSYEQYF.

The genes are TRBV7-8 and TRBJ1-1; D is unresolved. V lost 3 bases and J lost 0, with 20 bases in between. The CDR3 loop spans 18 amino acids. The germline V gene has CDR1 SGHVS and CDR2 FQNEAQ. The CDR3 region has the DNA TGTGCCAGCAGCTTCGACCGCGGGATAGGTAGGGTGAACACTGAAGCTTTCTTT. Amino acid sequence: CASSFDRGIGRVNTEAFF.

This chain joins TRBV12-3 or TRBV12-4 and TRBJ1-1, with 9 bases identical to TRBD1. J gave up 2 bases and V 5 bases, and 6 bases lay outside the gene matches. The length of the CDR3 is 15 residues. The CDR3 DNA sequence: TGTGCCAGCAGTCCCCACAGGGGGCATAACACTGAAGCTTTCTTT. Amino acids: CASSPHRGHNTEAFF.

V and J are TRBV3-1 and TRBJ2-3, with D uncertain. Germline-derived CDR1 and CDR2 are LGHDT and YNNKEL (reference sequence). The CDR3 length is 13 residues. V was shortened by 4 bases and J by 4 bases, with 9 bases between the two germline ends. CDR3 nucleotide sequence: TGTGCCAGCAGCCCTCGGCTGGCAGATACGCAGTATTTT. It yields the protein CASSPRLADTQYF.

This clonotype has a handful of counts. This rearrangement joins TRBV12-3 or TRBV12-4 to TRBJ1-1; D remains ambiguous. The CDR3 runs to 14 residues. V lost 7 bases to trimming and J lost 1 base, with 13 bases between them. CDR3 coding DNA: TGTGCCAGCACCCAAAGTAGGGAGAACACTGAAGCTTTCTTT. It is translated as CASTQSRENTEAFF.

The CDR3 bases are TGTGCCACCAGTGTGGGGGGCGCTGGGGCCAACGTCCTGACTTTC. Amino acids: CATSVGGAGANVLTF. The chain carries TRBV24-1 and TRBJ2-6, with D possibly being TRBD1 or TRBD2 (6 bases each). CDR1 is KGHDR and CDR2 is SFDVKD in the germline V gene. This CDR3 has 15 amino acids. Trimming shortened V by 5 bases and J by 2 bases, and 9 bases separated the two germline ends.

The chain's CDR3 is CSVGQGDTEAFF. CDR3 nucleotide sequence: TGCAGCGTGGGACAGGGGGACACTGAAGCTTTCTTT. The rearrangement joins TRBV29-1 to TRBJ1-1, with TRBD1 identical over 11 bases. CDR3 length: 12 residues. Germline V gene sequence: CDR1 SQVTM, CDR2 ANQGSEA. V trimming: 6 bases; J trimming: 3 bases; junction bases outside the gene matches: 0.

This clonotype was seen only a few times. The rearrangement uses TRBV20-1 and TRBJ2-1, with D unresolved. Trimming cost V 2 bases and J 0 bases, with 8 bases left between them. Germline V gene data show CDR1 as DFQATT and CDR2 as SNEGSKA (reference sequence). This CDR3 has 14 amino acids. CDR3 region: CSARSLNSYNEQFF. CDR3 coding DNA: TGCAGTGCTAGATCTTTGAACTCCTACAATGAGCAGTTCTTC.

The rearrangement links TRBV24-1 to TRBJ2-7; 12 bases map to TRBD2. V lost 1 base and J lost 2; bases outside the gene matches: 8. Germline V lookup: CDR1 KGHDR, CDR2 SFDVKD. The CDR3 has 18 amino acids. The DNA of the CDR3 is TGTGCCACCAGTGATTTCCTCACGACTAGCGGGAGTCCCTACGAGCAGTACTTC. Translated, it gives CATSDFLTTSGSPYEQYF.

This chain links TRBV5-6 with TRBJ2-2; 9 bases align to TRBD2. This CDR3 has 17 amino acids. CDR1 and CDR2 (germline): SGHDT, YYEEEE. The trim removed 0 bases at V and 6 bases at J, leaving 9 bases unmatched. The CDR3 DNA is TGTGCCAGCAGCTTGGAGAGGCTAGCGGGAATCTCCGGGGAGCTGTTTTTT. Translating it yields CASSLERLAGISGELFF.

The chain links TRBV13 to TRBJ1-1; D not resolved. Trimming left V 5 bases short and J 1 base short, with 29 bases between. Germline V CDR1 and CDR2: PRHDT, FYEKMQ (reference sequence). The CDR3 spans 20 residues. The CDR3 bases are TGTGCCAGCAGCCCGAGAGTGGAGGAGAGATCGCTTACCTCGAACACTGAAGCTTTCTTT. Residues: CASSPRVEERSLTSNTEAFF.

This clonotype has just a few counts. This chain links TRBV4-2 with TRBJ2-3, with D uncertain. The CDR3 extends over 13 amino acids. V shed 4 bases and J shed 6 bases, with 11 bases lying between them. Looked up from germline, CDR1 is LGHNA and CDR2 is YNFKEQ. CDR3 sequence (DNA): TGTGCCAGCAGCCTTAGAAGGTTGGATACGCAGTATTTT. This sequence encodes CASSLRRLDTQYF.

The CDR3 region is CATSGSGTLYGYTF. The DNA of the CDR3 is TGTGCCACCAGTGGTTCGGGCACCCTCTATGGCTACACCTTC. The chain carries TRBV24-1 and TRBJ1-2; D is unclear. V was shortened by 5 bases and J by 4 bases, with 13 bases between the two germline ends. The CDR3 is 14 amino acids. The germline V gene has CDR1 KGHDR and CDR2 SFDVKD.

V and J are TRBV7-3 and TRBJ1-1, with TRBD1 matching 9 bases. J lost 4 bases, V lost 6 bases, and 6 bases had no gene match. The CDR3 consists of 14 residues. The germline CDR1 and CDR2 sequences are SGHTA and FQGTGA. In DNA, the CDR3 is TGTGCCAGCAGTAAGACAGGGGGGAGCACTGAAGCTTTCTTT. Amino acid sequence: CASSKTGGSTEAFF.

The chain recombines TRBV20-1 with TRBJ1-1; no definite D call. In germline, CDR1 is DFQATT, CDR2 SNEGSKA (reference sequence). The CDR3 runs to 11 residues. The CDR3 sequence: CSSLSNTEAFF. The CDR3 DNA sequence: TGCAGCTCTCTATCGAACACTGAAGCTTTCTTT.

In this sample, this clonotype turned up a few times. The chain combines TRBV27 with TRBJ1-6, with 9 bases that match TRBD1. The junction had 3 bases not matched to a gene; V was cut back by 5 bases and J by 7 bases. Germline CDR1 MNHEY, CDR2 SMNVEV (reference sequence). The CDR3 spans 14 residues. The CDR3 sequence: CASSRQGDNSPLHF. CDR3 DNA: TGTGCCAGCAGTCGACAGGGGGACAATTCACCCCTCCACTTT.

This clonotype was seen only a few times. The chain joins TRBV7-9 to TRBJ2-1, with TRBD2 as a possible D gene (6 bases). CDR1 and CDR2 from the germline V gene are SEHNR and FQNEAQ (reference sequence). V was trimmed by 3 bases and J by 10 bases, leaving 16 bases between them. The CDR3 is made up of 14 amino acids. CDR3 in amino acids: CASSFSGTYGEQFF. The DNA of the CDR3 is TGTGCCAGCAGCTTCTCCGGGACTTACGGCGAGCAGTTCTTC.

The table lists this clonotype with a few counts. V usage is TRBV12-3 or TRBV12-4 and J usage is TRBJ2-7; either TRBD1 or TRBD2 may supply D (5 bases each). CDR3 size: 15 residues. V gave up 2 bases and J gave up 2 bases, with 13 bases separating them. The CDR3 reads CASSLMDTSTYEQYF. Here the CDR3 DNA reads TGTGCCAGCAGTTTAATGGACACTAGTACCTACGAGCAGTACTTC.